The 15 T cell receptor beta chains reported below all come from one sample, sequenced in a study of shared clonotypes between healthy human individuals. TCRdb's copy holds only in-frame clones and misses some; the assay was immunoSEQ multiplex PCR. The sample carries under 1,100,000 clones, about 76% recorded once. Sequencing used memory CD4+ T cells sorted from blood. Subset defined: CD45RA-negative fraction. The receptors come from a man aged 18 to 35 in good health.

The rearrangement uses TRBV9 and TRBJ1-2, with D unclear. V was trimmed by 4 bases and J by 5 bases, leaving 21 bases between them. This CDR3 contains 16 residues. The germline gives CDR1 SGDLS, CDR2 YYNGEE. The CDR3 region has the DNA TGTGCCAGCAGCCCCCTCGAGCGGCAGCAATTATATGGCTACACCTTC. Translation: CASSPLERQQLYGYTF.

The table lists this clone with a few counts. V and J are TRBV2 and TRBJ2-3; D not certain. This CDR3 contains 14 residues. Trimming pared 3 bases from V and 2 bases from J, leaving 9 bases between. The germline V gene has CDR1 SNHLY and CDR2 FYNNEI. The CDR3, as DNA: TGTGCCAGCAGTGATAGGTCTTTCACAGATACGCAGTATTTT. Translating it yields CASSDRSFTDTQYF.

This clone was seen only once. The CDR3 DNA is TGTGCCAGCAGCACCCTCGGGGGGTCACCCCTCCACTTT. Protein: CASSTLGGSPLHF. This rearrangement joins TRBV5-4 to TRBJ1-6, with a possible D match to TRBD1 (5 bases). The CDR3 loop spans 13 amino acids. The V gene's germline CDR1 is SGHNT and CDR2 YYREEE (reference sequence). Trimming removed 4 bases at V and 10 bases at J, with 12 bases between.

V is TRBV13 and J is TRBJ2-1; 10 bases fit TRBD2. From germline, CDR1 is PRHDT and CDR2 FYEKMQ (reference sequence). CDR3 length: 14 amino acids. The J segment lost 6 bases and the V segment lost 2 bases, leaving 1 base of the junction unmatched. CDR3 sequence (DNA): TGTGCCAGCAGCTTATCTAGCGGGAGCAATGAGCAGTTCTTC. Protein product: CASSLSSGSNEQFF.

J is TRBJ2-3 and V is TRBV29-1, with D unclear. Germline lookup yields CDR1 SQVTM and CDR2 ANQGSEA. This CDR3 comprises 12 residues. The V end was cut by 3 bases, the J end by 1 base, with 5 bases between. CDR3 DNA: TGCAGCGTTGAGTGGGGCACAGATACGCAGTATTTT. Translation: CSVEWGTDTQYF.

This clone appeared once. This sample includes further DNA sequences coding for the same CDR3. The chain links TRBV7-3 to TRBJ1-1; D may be TRBD1 (5 bases). The CDR3 runs to 14 residues. The germline V and J ends were trimmed by 5 bases and 1 base, with 11 bases remaining between them. Per the germline V gene, CDR1 is SGHTA and CDR2 is FQGTGA. The CDR3 DNA reads TGTGCCAGCAGCCTAAACGGGGGGAACACTGAAGCTTTCTTT. This encodes CASSLNGGNTEAFF.

This clone was observed a single time. The rearrangement uses TRBV11-2 and TRBJ2-5, with 8 nucleotides matching TRBD1. V shed 4 bases and J 5 bases; nucleotides not matched to a gene: 15. This CDR3 contains 17 residues. Germline values: CDR1 SGHAT, CDR2 FQNNGV. The CDR3 region has the DNA TGTGCCAGCAGCTCCGCCAGTACCAGGGGGCCAGGGGAGACCCAGTACTTC. Encoded protein: CASSSASTRGPGETQYF.

The rearrangement uses TRBV7-6 and TRBJ1-2, with TRBD1 matching 9 bases. Germline values: CDR1 SGHVS, CDR2 FNYEAQ. The CDR3 has 14 amino acids. V was pared by 0 bases and J by 6 bases, with 2 bases of the junction left unmatched. The CDR3 loop reads CASSLATGGDGYTF. The DNA for the CDR3 is TGTGCCAGCAGCTTAGCCACAGGGGGCGATGGCTACACCTTC.

A note on this clone: The same CDR3 is also encoded by other DNA sequences in this sample. The chain is built from TRBV18 and TRBJ2-5; no reliable D call. The CDR3 totals 13 residues. The V gene's germline CDR1 is KGHSH and CDR2 LQKENI. V was shortened by 2 bases and J by 1 base, with 5 bases between the two germline ends. CDR3 sequence: CASSPGAQETQYF. DNA for the CDR3: TGTGCCAGCTCACCAGGCGCCCAAGAGACCCAGTACTTC.

This chain uses TRBV9 with TRBJ2-2, with TRBD2 as a possible D gene (6 bases). Germline assignment: CDR1 SGDLS and CDR2 YYNGEE. CDR3 length: 15 amino acids. V shed 0 bases and J shed 7 bases, with 13 bases lying between them. CDR3 sequence: CASSVVLGGVGELFF. The CDR3 nucleotides are TGTGCCAGCAGCGTAGTGTTAGGAGGGGTCGGGGAGCTGTTTTTT.

The CDR3 DNA follows: TGCGCCAGCAGCTTGCCCGGGTCCGCTAGCACAGATACGCAGTATTTT. It encodes CASSLPGSASTDTQYF. V usage is TRBV5-1 and J usage is TRBJ2-3, with D unresolved. Germline assignment: CDR1 SGHRS and CDR2 YFSETQ. V was pared by 1 base and J by 0 bases, with 12 bases between. This CDR3 is built from 16 residues.

This clone was seen repeatedly, ten times or more. This chain connects TRBV7-3 to TRBJ2-6; D is ambiguous. CDR1 is SGHTA and CDR2 is FQGTGA in the germline V gene. V lost 5 bases and J 0 bases, leaving 11 bases between the germline ends. The CDR3 covers 16 residues. The CDR3 sequence: CASSLNSDSGANVLTF. DNA for the CDR3: TGTGCCAGCAGCCTAAACAGTGACTCTGGGGCCAACGTCCTGACTTTC.

The chain combines TRBV5-4 with TRBJ2-4, with a possible D match to TRBD2 (6 bases). This CDR3 comprises 12 residues. Deletions cut 2 bases from V and 12 bases from J, with 12 bases between. Looked up from germline, CDR1 is SGHNT and CDR2 is YYREEE (reference sequence). The CDR3: CASSFQNGGQYF. The CDR3 bases are TGTGCCAGCAGCTTCCAGAACGGGGGTCAGTACTTC.

The rearrangement uses TRBV5-1 and TRBJ2-4; D call uncertain. This CDR3 is 14 amino acids long. Trimming shortened V by 0 bases and J by 5 bases, and 9 bases separated the two germline ends. Germline assignment: CDR1 SGHRS and CDR2 YFSETQ. The CDR3 nucleotides are TGCGCCAGCAGCTTGGCCGGAAGGGAAAACATTCAGTACTTC. It is translated as CASSLAGRENIQYF. The whole variable domain, remainder taken from reference TRBV5-1 and TRBJ2-4, is KAGVTQTPRYLIKTRGQQVTLSCSPISGHRSVSWYQQTPGQGLQFLFEYFSETQRNKGNFPGRFSGRQFSNSRSEMNVSTLELGDSALYLCASSLAGRENIQYFGAGTRLSVL.

The gene calls are TRBV6-1 and TRBJ2-7; D possibly uses TRBD1 or TRBD2 (5 bases each). Looked up from germline, CDR1 is MNHNS and CDR2 is SASEGT. The CDR3 has 13 amino acids. Trimming shortened V by 7 bases and J by 5 bases, and 15 bases separated the two germline ends. Here the CDR3 DNA reads TGTGCCAGCAATCCGCAGGGAGCCGACGAGCAGTACTTC. Encoded protein: CASNPQGADEQYF.